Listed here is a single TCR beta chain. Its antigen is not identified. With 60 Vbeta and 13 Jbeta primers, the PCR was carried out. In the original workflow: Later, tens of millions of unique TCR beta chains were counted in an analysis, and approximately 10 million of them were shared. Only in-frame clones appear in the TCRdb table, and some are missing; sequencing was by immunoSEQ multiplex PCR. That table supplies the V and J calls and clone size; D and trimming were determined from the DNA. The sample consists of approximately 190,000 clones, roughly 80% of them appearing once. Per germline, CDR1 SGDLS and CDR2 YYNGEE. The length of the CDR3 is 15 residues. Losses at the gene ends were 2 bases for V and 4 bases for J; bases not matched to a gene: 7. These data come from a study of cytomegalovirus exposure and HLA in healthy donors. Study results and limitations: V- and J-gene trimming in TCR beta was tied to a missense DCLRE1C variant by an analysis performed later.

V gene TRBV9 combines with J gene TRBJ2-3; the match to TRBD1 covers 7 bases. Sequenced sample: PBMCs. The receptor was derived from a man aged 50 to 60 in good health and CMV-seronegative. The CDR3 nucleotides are TGTGCCAGCAGCGTTGCCGGGACAGCCCCAGATACGCAGTATTTT. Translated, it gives CASSVAGTAPDTQYF.